The 8 T cell receptor beta chains below all came from one sample that was sequenced in a study of early T cells in non-severe SARS-CoV-2 infection (TCRdb year 2021). The library was produced with 5' RACE. This sample was sequenced with a NextSeq 500. TCRdb took the public reads, trimmed them with fastp at Q25, ran MiXCR for clone calling and kept in-frame beta chains. Rows with one shared CDR3 protein collapse into an entry with the most common genes and DNA. This sample holds about 80,000 distinct CDR3 sequences; 12% were observed only once. The top ten clonotypes cover about 16% of the sample. The input for sequencing was whole blood, taken at baseline. The receptor set was obtained from an adult who was a healthcare worker with PCR-confirmed SARS-CoV-2 infection or an uninfected control (not recorded which). The donor label of this sample is uncertain.

This clonotype has ten or more counts. This chain connects TRBV6-5 to TRBJ2-7; TRBD2 might be the D (6 bases). Germline lookup yields CDR1 MNHEY and CDR2 SVGAGI. The CDR3 covers 15 residues. Trimming took 0 bases from V and 6 from J, leaving 15 bases between them. Written as DNA, the CDR3 is TGTGCCAGCAGTTACTCGGGGGGATCGGGTTCCGAGCAGTACTTC. Translated: CASSYSGGSGSEQYF.

V and J are TRBV28 and TRBJ2-5; unclear D gene. The CDR3 consists of 11 residues. V was pared by 8 bases and J by 4 bases, with 8 bases between. The V gene's germline CDR1 is MDHEN and CDR2 SYDVKM. The CDR3 protein is CASRTPETQYF. In DNA, the CDR3 is TGTGCCAGCCGGACCCCAGAGACCCAGTACTTC.

This clonotype was seen ten or more times. The gene calls are TRBV7-6 and TRBJ2-3, with D perhaps matching TRBD1 (5 bases). Germline values: CDR1 SGHVS, CDR2 FNYEAQ. Deletions cut 2 bases from V and 6 bases from J, with 9 bases between. This CDR3 has 13 amino acids. The CDR3: CASSLIPGDTQYF. Written as DNA, the CDR3 is TGTGCCAGCAGCTTAATCCCAGGGGATACGCAGTATTTT.

J is TRBJ1-2 and V is TRBV15; unclear D gene. The CDR3 has 11 amino acids. The ends were cut back, 8 bases at V and 2 bases at J, with 6 bases in the middle. In germline, CDR1 is LNHNV, CDR2 YYDKDF (reference sequence). CDR3 sequence (DNA): TGTGCCACCGGCGGGAACTATGGCTACACCTTC. Translated, it gives CATGGNYGYTF.

The chain couples TRBV2 to TRBJ1-1, with D perhaps TRBD1 (6 bases). Germline V gene data show CDR1 as SNHLY and CDR2 as FYNNEI. The CDR3 is 14 amino acids. With 11 bases removed from V and 1 base from J, the gap between germline ends came to 17 bases. Here the CDR3 DNA reads TGTGCCGCCCTGTCGGGGGCAGGGAACACTGAAGCTTTCTTT. Protein: CAALSGAGNTEAFF.

This clonotype was counted between two and nine times. The genes are TRBV9 and TRBJ2-3; TRBD2 matches 8 bases. The V and J ends lost 0 bases and 4 bases, in that order; junction bases with no gene match: 13. The CDR3 spans 18 residues. CDR1 is SGDLS and CDR2 is YYNGEE in the germline V gene. CDR3 in DNA: TGTGCCAGCAGCGTAGCTTTTTACCGAGCGGGAGCTGCAGATACGCAGTATTTT. Encoded protein: CASSVAFYRAGAADTQYF. The full variable domain, its missing parts supplied by reference TRBV9 and TRBJ2-3, is DSGVTQTPKHLITATGQRVTLRCSPRSGDLSVYWYQQSLDQGLQFLIQYYNGEERAKGNILERFSAQQFPDLHSELNLSSLELGDSALYFCASSVAFYRAGAADTQYFGPGTRLTVL.

J is TRBJ2-1 and V is TRBV10-1, with D perhaps given as TRBD1 or TRBD2 (5 bases each). V was cut by 10 bases and J by 5 bases, with 12 bases left in between. The germline V gene has CDR1 WNHNN and CDR2 SYGVQD (reference sequence). The CDR3 has 12 amino acids. The CDR3 loop is CATRDGHNEQFF. The CDR3 DNA follows: TGCGCCACGAGGGACGGACACAATGAGCAGTTCTTC.

This clonotype was seen at least ten times. The rearrangement uses TRBV7-3 and TRBJ2-1, with D unclear. The germline CDR1 and CDR2 sequences are SGHTA and FQGTGA. Trimming cost V 2 bases and J 4 bases, with 9 bases left between them. CDR3 length: 14 residues. The DNA of the CDR3 is TGTGCCAGCAGCTTATGGGCCGATTACAATGAGCAGTTCTTC. Its protein is CASSLWADYNEQFF.